This TCR beta chain comes out of a study of vaccination and CD4 T cells after COVID-19. Across the whole study: Control wells got either CEFX epitopes, HIV-1 Nef peptides, or no peptide at all.

Oncomine TCR Beta short-read sequencing was applied to DNA from cultured CD4+ T cells. A single record per CDR3 protein comes from TCRdb applying MiXCR to the PCR reads. The sample includes some 7,800 distinct CDR3 sequences, approximately 58% of them seen just once. This sample's treatment: approximately 9-day PBMC culture with coronavirus spike peptide pools or control peptides (ViraFEST assay). These CD4+ T cells came from an unexposed donor, sampled before the COVID-19 pandemic (2011-2018). Upon completion of approximately 9 days of culture, CD4+ T cells were isolated via negative selection. About this clonotype: Its antigen remains unidentified.

Deletions cut 5 bases from V and 7 bases from J, with 17 bases between. Germline lookup yields CDR1 SGHVS and CDR2 FNYEAQ. This CDR3 has 14 residues. Sequencing was performed on CD4+ T cells from blood, cultured in vitro. The chain combines TRBV7-6 with TRBJ1-1; the D gene is possibly TRBD1 (6 bases). The receptor was derived from a human donor in good health. The CDR3 loop is CASSTGEGGSEAFF. CDR3 DNA: TGTGCCAGCAGCACGGGGGAAGGGGGGAGTGAAGCTTTCTTT.